This entry features one T cell receptor beta chain sequence. The data originate from a study of blood T cell repertoires in COVID-19. Methods used by the authors: Amplification of reference gene primers was used by the study to estimate nucleated cell counts. Assay used: immunoSEQ multiplex PCR; TCRdb lists only in-frame clones, some missing. Clone size and V and J calls were adopted from that table, with D and trimming inferred from the DNA. The top ten clones hold over 1.3% of a sample with approximately 230,000 clones, around 88% of them seen once. The V end lost 3 bases, the J end lost 10 bases, and 4 bases lay between the germline ends. The CDR3 is 11 residues long. Germline CDR1 MNHEY, CDR2 SVGAGI.

The V call is TRBV6-5, the J call TRBJ1-6; D gene ambiguous. The material sequenced was peripheral blood. This receptor was taken from a man older than 75 with acute or convalescent COVID-19. CDR3 in amino acids: CASSYLSPLHF. DNA of the CDR3: TGTGCCAGCAGTTATCTCTCACCCCTCCACTTT.